This T cell receptor (beta chain) is drawn from a study of human T cells and chemical hapten exposure. Findings of the study overall: A positive correlation with patch test score was shown by PT1 expanded TCR counts.

This clonotype was seen many times. Antigen: not known. TCRdb called the RACE reads again in MiXCR, with one record for every CDR3 protein. Among fewer than 50,000 distinct CDR3 sequences listed, 3.5% to 4% were seen once. Described time point: patch test 1, 2 weeks after DPC sensitization. Specified treatment: therapeutic diphenylcyclopropenone sensitization with weekly scalp DPC. The authors extracted total RNA from unfractionated whole blood. Source: whole blood, taken in connection with sensitization to the hapten diphenylcyclopropenone (DPC). The TCR originated in a man in his fifties with alopecia areata. Some clones in this sample may be carry-over from other donors' samples.

Written as DNA, the CDR3 is TGTGCCACCGGGGGACAGAGCACAGATACGCAGTATTTT. This translates into CATGGQSTDTQYF. This chain uses TRBV24-1 with TRBJ2-3; 7 bases are shared with TRBD1. The germline CDR1 and CDR2 sequences are KGHDR and SFDVKD. With V trimmed by 9 bases and J by 0 bases, 2 bases remained unmatched. The CDR3 is made up of 13 amino acids.